The rows below give T cell receptor beta chains drawn from one sample of a study of vaccination and CD4 T cells after COVID-19. TCRdb itself ran the PCR reads through MiXCR, one entry per CDR3 protein. The table records more than 14,000 distinct CDR3 sequences, under 60% of them present only once. These receptors' antigens are unknown. The material sequenced was cultured CD4+ T cells from blood, taken after SARS-CoV-2 vaccination. The receptor set was obtained from a human donor with COVID-19. CDR3s include the opening cysteine and the closing phenylalanine or tryptophan. D genes are given only for firm matches. The size entry is marked missing in some rows and otherwise reads once, few, many or a size class.

V	D	J	size	CDR3	DNA
TRBV5-1	NA	TRBJ2-7	NA	CASSLDPGSSYEQYF	TGCGCCAGCAGCTTGGATCCGGGTAGCTCCTACGAGCAGTACTTC
TRBV29-1	TRBD2	TRBJ2-7	NA	CSVDSGSGGEQYF	TGCAGCGTTGACTCAGGTTCGGGGGGGGAGCAGTACTTC
TRBV21-1	NA	TRBJ1-2	NA	CASSKEVVGSYGYTF	TGTGCCAGCAGCAAAGAGGTGGTGGGCTCCTATGGCTACACCTTC
TRBV6-1	NA	TRBJ2-7	NA	CASSTLYEQYF	TGTGCCAGCAGTACACTCTACGAGCAGTACTTC
TRBV15	NA	TRBJ2-1	NA	CATRTLSSYNEQFF	TGTGCCACCCGCACATTGAGCTCCTACAATGAGCAGTTCTTC
TRBV6-1	TRBD2	TRBJ2-7	NA	CASSAASGGVYEQYF	TGTGCCAGCAGTGCAGCTAGCGGGGGGGTATACGAGCAGTACTTC
TRBV12-3/TRBV12-4	NA	TRBJ1-5	NA	CASSYGTSNQPQHF	TGTGCCAGCAGTTACGGGACAAGTAATCAGCCCCAGCATTTT
TRBV6-5	NA	TRBJ2-7	few	CASSYLGFYEQYF	TGTGCCAGCAGTTACTTGGGGTTCTACGAGCAGTACTTC
TRBV19	NA	TRBJ1-6	few	CASSYRDSPLHF	TGTGCCAGTAGTTACCGAGATTCACCCCTCCACTTT
TRBV24-1	NA	TRBJ2-3	NA	CATSESGAGDTQYF	TGTGCCACCAGTGAGTCAGGGGCGGGAGATACGCAGTATTTT
TRBV7-9	NA	TRBJ1-3	NA	CASSLALEGGNTIYF	TGTGCCAGCAGCTTAGCGCTGGAAGGTGGAAACACCATATATTTT
TRBV19	NA	TRBJ1-5	few	CAIQGSYSSNQPQHF	TGTGCCATTCAGGGTTCCTACTCAAGCAATCAGCCCCAGCATTTT
TRBV10-1	NA	TRBJ2-3	NA	CASSRGSVGGTDTQYF	TGCGCCAGCAGTAGGGGATCAGTGGGGGGCACAGATACGCAGTATTTT
TRBV7-8	NA	TRBJ2-3	NA	CASSPINREDTQYF	TGTGCCAGCAGCCCGATAAACAGGGAAGATACGCAGTATTTT
TRBV27	NA	TRBJ2-5	NA	CASSLRTAGETQYF	TGTGCCAGCAGTCTCCGGACCGCGGGGGAGACCCAGTACTTC
TRBV2	NA	TRBJ1-3	once	CASREPTGPSSGNTIYF	TGTGCCAGCAGAGAGCCTACCGGACCCAGCTCTGGAAACACCATATATTTT
TRBV6-2/TRBV6-3	NA	TRBJ1-1	NA	CTSSYSSFAGPEAFF	TGTACCAGCAGTTACTCGAGTTTTGCGGGGCCCGAAGCTTTCTTT
TRBV6-1	TRBD2	TRBJ2-3	NA	CASSRLAGGPDTQYF	TGTGCCAGCAGCCGACTAGCGGGGGGACCAGATACGCAGTATTTT
TRBV7-2	TRBD1	TRBJ1-5	NA	CASSQPGQGVSQHF	TGTGCCAGCAGCCAACCGGGACAGGGGGTGTCCCAGCATTTT
TRBV5-6	NA	TRBJ1-1	NA	CASSLIRGAEAFF	TGTGCCAGCAGCTTGATTCGAGGCGCTGAAGCTTTCTTT
TRBV20-1	NA	TRBJ1-5	NA	CSARARGANQPQHF	TGCAGTGCTAGGGCGAGAGGTGCCAATCAGCCCCAGCATTTT
TRBV20-1	TRBD1	TRBJ1-4	NA	CSAEDRGRREKLFF	TGCAGTGCCGAGGACAGGGGACGGCGTGAAAAACTGTTTTTT
TRBV11-2	TRBD2	TRBJ2-2	NA	CASSLGGGTGELFF	TGTGCCAGCAGCTTAGGCGGGGGCACCGGGGAGCTGTTTTTT
TRBV7-2	NA	TRBJ1-2	NA	CASSPTGQGLGYTF	TGTGCCAGCAGCCCCACGGGGCAGGGCCTAGGCTACACCTTC
TRBV20-1	NA	TRBJ2-7	NA	CSARDSYEQYF	TGCAGTGCTAGAGACTCCTACGAGCAGTACTTC
TRBV7-6	TRBD2	TRBJ2-1	once	CASSKLAGGGEQFF	TGTGCCAGCAGCAAACTAGCGGGGGGGGGCGAGCAGTTCTTC
TRBV19	NA	TRBJ2-7	NA	CASSMGGLGYEQYF	TGTGCCAGTAGTATGGGGGGACTGGGCTACGAGCAGTACTTC
TRBV4-2	TRBD2	TRBJ2-3	NA	CASSPRRRGAGTDTQYF	TGTGCCAGCAGCCCCCGAAGGCGGGGGGCGGGCACAGATACGCAGTATTTT
TRBV6-5	TRBD1	TRBJ1-1	NA	CASSYPRTGRTGTEAFF	TGTGCCAGCAGTTACCCCAGGACAGGCCGGACGGGCACTGAAGCTTTCTTT
TRBV6-4	NA	TRBJ2-3	NA	CASSTRGGTDTQYF	TGTGCCAGCAGTACCAGGGGGGGCACAGATACGCAGTATTTT
TRBV20-1	NA	TRBJ1-5	few	CSAPRVDSNQPQHF	TGCAGTGCCCCTAGAGTGGATAGCAATCAGCCCCAGCATTTT
TRBV20-1	NA	TRBJ1-5	NA	CSARDQGISNQPQHF	TGCAGTGCTAGAGATCAGGGGATTAGCAATCAGCCCCAGCATTTT
TRBV6-5	NA	TRBJ2-7	few	CASSYGWSWYEQYF	TGTGCCAGCAGTTACGGGTGGAGTTGGTACGAGCAGTACTTC
TRBV6-1	TRBD1	TRBJ1-2	few	CASAQTGIYGYTF	TGTGCCAGCGCACAGACAGGGATCTATGGCTACACCTTC
TRBV10-1	NA	TRBJ1-1	few	CASSGGQLNTEAFF	TGCGCCAGCAGTGGAGGACAGCTGAACACTGAAGCTTTCTTT
TRBV20-1	NA	TRBJ1-2	NA	CSARGDYGYTF	TGCAGTGCTAGAGGGGACTATGGCTACACCTTC
TRBV28	TRBD1	TRBJ1-6	NA	CASSLRQGLDNSPLHF	TGTGCCAGCAGTTTGAGACAGGGTCTGGATAATTCACCCCTCCACTTT
TRBV27	NA	TRBJ1-3	NA	CASSSGTSRNTIYF	TGTGCCAGCAGCTCGGGGACATCAAGAAACACCATATATTTT
TRBV7-2	NA	TRBJ2-7	NA	CGSSLGRYEQYF	TGTGGCAGCAGCTTAGGCAGGTACGAGCAGTACTTC
TRBV5-1	TRBD2	TRBJ2-7	NA	CASSLGTSGGYEQYF	TGCGCCAGCAGCTTGGGGACTAGCGGGGGGTACGAGCAGTACTTC
TRBV6-1	TRBD1	TRBJ1-2	few	CASSPHPTGGGYGYTF	TGTGCCAGCAGTCCTCACCCGACAGGGGGCGGCTATGGCTACACCTTC
TRBV20-1	NA	TRBJ2-3	NA	CSARRGDGTDTQYF	TGCAGTGCTAGAAGGGGGGATGGCACAGATACGCAGTATTTT
TRBV20-1	TRBD1	TRBJ1-2	few	CSARDRIGGYTF	TGCAGTGCTAGGGACAGGATCGGGGGCTACACCTTC
TRBV19	TRBD2	TRBJ2-3	NA	CASTLGGLSDTQYF	TGTGCCAGTACCTTGGGGGGGTTGTCGGATACGCAGTATTTT
TRBV14	NA	TRBJ2-7	NA	CASSPTGDEQYF	TGTGCCAGCAGCCCCACGGGGGACGAGCAGTACTTC
TRBV7-9	NA	TRBJ1-3	few	CASSLASGNTIYF	TGTGCCAGCAGCTTAGCCTCTGGAAACACCATATATTTT
TRBV7-2	NA	TRBJ2-3	few	CASSLQGAGGDTQYF	TGTGCCAGCAGCTTACAGGGGGCGGGAGGAGATACGCAGTATTTT
TRBV5-1	TRBD2	TRBJ2-5	once	CASSLGSSGETQYF	TGCGCCAGCAGCTTGGGGTCTAGCGGGGAGACCCAGTACTTC